The 21 T cell receptor beta chains below all came from one sample that was sequenced in a study of patients and donors after allogeneic stem cell transplantation. TCRdb called the RT-PCR reads again in MiXCR, with one record for every CDR3 protein. Of about a million distinct CDR3 sequences listed, roughly 17% are singletons. Material: blood, either unsorted or a sorted T cell fraction (not recorded which). Every receptor here comes from a human donor who was either an allogeneic HSCT recipient or a stem cell or donor lymphocyte infusion donor (not recorded which). It is not recorded whose cells these are; they may come from a transplant donor.

This clonotype occurred many times. The V gene is TRBV4-3, the J gene TRBJ2-3; 7 nucleotides line up with TRBD2. The trim removed 0 bases at V and 2 bases at J, leaving 11 bases unmatched. CDR1 and CDR2 (germline): LGHNA, YSLEER. The CDR3 sequence is 18 residues long. The CDR3 region is CASSQDRVKAGITDTQYF. In nucleotides, the CDR3 is TGCGCCAGCAGCCAAGATCGGGTGAAAGCGGGAATCACAGATACGCAGTATTTT.

V usage is TRBV20-1 and J usage is TRBJ2-5, with 12 positions matching TRBD1. The trim removed 6 bases at V and 4 bases at J, leaving 9 bases unmatched. This CDR3 spans 15 amino acids. CDR1 DFQATT and CDR2 SNEGSKA come from the germline V gene (reference sequence). The CDR3 spells CSAPTGTGGGETQYF. CDR3 DNA: TGCAGTGCCCCTACCGGGACAGGGGGCGGAGAGACCCAGTACTTC.

Many counts were recorded for this clonotype. V gene TRBV5-1 combines with J gene TRBJ1-1; TRBD1 matches 7 bases. Germline V gives CDR1 SGHRS, CDR2 YFSETQ. This CDR3 spans 15 amino acids. V gave up 0 bases and J gave up 3 bases; unmatched junction bases: 5. Written as DNA, the CDR3 is TGCGCCAGCAGCTTGGAAGGGGGCGCGCACACTGAAGCTTTCTTT. Its translation is CASSLEGGAHTEAFF.

The chain couples TRBV6-1 to TRBJ2-5; D is perhaps TRBD1 (6 bases). Trimming pared 3 bases from V and 2 bases from J, leaving 10 bases between. The germline V gene encodes CDR1 MNHNS and CDR2 SASEGT. This CDR3 has 14 amino acids. In DNA, the CDR3 is TGTGCCAGCAGTGAGACAGGTCGACAAGAGACCCAGTACTTC. Residues: CASSETGRQETQYF.

This clonotype was seen more than once but under ten times. The chain employs TRBV2 and TRBJ1-4, with D unresolved. The CDR3 loop spans 11 amino acids. Trimming left V 3 bases short and J 9 bases short, with 5 bases between. Germline V gene sequence: CDR1 SNHLY, CDR2 FYNNEI. The CDR3 DNA reads as TGTGCCAGCAGTGAGGGGAAAAAACTGTTTTTT. Its translation: CASSEGKKLFF.

The chain is built from TRBV20-1 and TRBJ2-2; D not certain. The V gene's germline CDR1 is DFQATT and CDR2 SNEGSKA (reference sequence). The CDR3 is 13 residues long. Trimming stripped 0 bases from V and 6 bases from J, with 8 bases between. DNA of the CDR3: TGCAGTGCTAGAGATAGTGCCTCCGGGGAGCTGTTTTTT. Its protein is CSARDSASGELFF.

The chain recombines TRBV2 with TRBJ2-1; 7 nucleotides match TRBD2. Germline V gene sequence: CDR1 SNHLY, CDR2 FYNNEI. J gave up 5 bases and V 7 bases, and 8 bases lay outside the gene matches. The CDR3 is 14 amino acids. CDR3: CASKREGPHNEQFF. CDR3 nucleotides: TGTGCCAGCAAGAGGGAGGGCCCCCACAATGAGCAGTTCTTC.

J is TRBJ2-6 and V is TRBV12-3 or TRBV12-4; perhaps D is TRBD1 or TRBD2 (5 bases each). The CDR3 consists of 17 residues. The germline V and J ends were trimmed by 6 bases and 0 bases, with 15 bases remaining between them. DNA for the CDR3: TGTGCCAGCAGGTCGGGGCAAACCCGCTCTGGGGCCAACGTCCTGACTTTC. As protein: CASRSGQTRSGANVLTF.

The V gene is TRBV20-1, the J gene TRBJ2-3, with TRBD2 as a possible D gene (5 bases). Trimming pared 1 base from V and 4 bases from J, leaving 18 bases between. From germline, CDR1 is DFQATT and CDR2 SNEGSKA (reference sequence). The CDR3 sequence is 16 residues long. The CDR3 region is CSARVEGEDKADTQYF. The CDR3 coding sequence is TGCAGTGCTAGAGTTGAGGGTGAGGATAAGGCAGATACGCAGTATTTT.

This clonotype was seen a handful of times. The rearrangement joins TRBV7-9 to TRBJ2-7; TRBD2 agrees at 11 bases. This CDR3 has 14 amino acids. J was trimmed by 4 bases and V by 6 bases; bases with no gene match: 5. Germline CDR1 is SEHNR and CDR2 is FQNEAQ (reference sequence). CDR3 amino acids: CASSASGRRYEQYF. The CDR3 bases are TGTGCCAGCAGTGCTAGCGGGAGGAGGTACGAGCAGTACTTC.

This clonotype has just a few counts. The V and J genes are TRBV7-9 and TRBJ1-4, with D unclear. CDR3 size: 16 residues. Trimming took 5 bases from V and 13 from J, leaving 26 bases between them. Germline V gene sequence: CDR1 SEHNR, CDR2 FQNEAQ (reference sequence). The CDR3 DNA sequence: TGTGCCAGCAGCCTGCCGGGGAAGGATGGAGTTTTAAGACTGTTTTTT. Its protein product is CASSLPGKDGVLRLFF.

This clonotype showed up just a few times. The V gene is TRBV27, the J gene TRBJ2-1; a weak D match, TRBD1 (5 bases). Germline-derived CDR1 and CDR2 are MNHEY and SMNVEV (reference sequence). The V end lost 0 bases, the J end lost 6 bases, and 15 bases lay between the germline ends. This CDR3 has 16 residues. The CDR3 region has the DNA TGTGCCAGCAGTTTATCCAAGGTACCCAGGGTCAATGAGCAGTTCTTC. It is translated as CASSLSKVPRVNEQFF.

J is TRBJ1-5 and V is TRBV7-2; TRBD1 matches 11 bases. This CDR3 has 16 amino acids. After removal of 5 bases from V and 4 bases from J, the junction contained 7 bases not matched to a gene. CDR1 SGHTA and CDR2 FQGNSA come from the germline V gene. Written as DNA, the CDR3 is TGTGCCAGCAGCCCCGGGGGACAGGGGGGTAATCAGCCCCAGCATTTT. Translated, it gives CASSPGGQGGNQPQHF.

V usage is TRBV7-3 and J usage is TRBJ2-3; possible D gene TRBD2, 6 bases. Trimming took off 6 bases at V and 4 bases at J, with 11 bases between the two ends. The CDR3 totals 13 residues. Germline CDR1 reads SGHTA; CDR2 reads FQGTGA. CDR3 DNA sequence: TGTGCCAGCAGGCCGGCGGGGTCAGATACGCAGTATTTT. Protein sequence: CASRPAGSDTQYF.

V usage is TRBV9 and J usage is TRBJ2-7, with D possibly matching TRBD2 (5 bases). This CDR3 contains 16 residues. Germline CDR1 is SGDLS and CDR2 is YYNGEE. Between the trimmed V and J ends, which lost 2 bases and 3 bases, there was a span of 18 bases. The CDR3 reads CASSVKRLQGNYEQYF. CDR3 coding DNA: TGTGCCAGCAGCGTCAAGCGGCTCCAAGGCAACTACGAGCAGTACTTC.

This clonotype was detected a few times. The genes are TRBV5-1 and TRBJ2-1; a possible D gene is TRBD1 (6 bases). Germline-derived CDR1 and CDR2 are SGHRS and YFSETQ. The length of the CDR3 is 13 residues. V shed 3 bases and J shed 7 bases, with 11 bases lying between them. CDR3 protein: CASSSTTGNEQFF. In nucleotides, the CDR3 is TGCGCCAGCAGCTCCACCACAGGGAATGAGCAGTTCTTC. Full variable domain (rest looked up from reference TRBV5-1 and TRBJ2-1): KAGVTQTPRYLIKTRGQQVTLSCSPISGHRSVSWYQQTPGQGLQFLFEYFSETQRNKGNFPGRFSGRQFSNSRSEMNVSTLELGDSALYLCASSSTTGNEQFFGPGTRLTVL.

This clonotype was detected a few times. The chain carries TRBV13 and TRBJ2-1, with 8 positions matching TRBD2. Germline V lookup: CDR1 PRHDT, CDR2 FYEKMQ (reference sequence). The CDR3 is 16 residues long. Unmatched junction bases numbered 12, after V lost 2 bases and J lost 9 bases. The CDR3 nucleotides are TGTGCCAGCAGCTTACGGGGCAGCGGGAGTATGGCTGAGCAGTTCTTC. Its protein is CASSLRGSGSMAEQFF.

The chain couples TRBV24-1 to TRBJ2-1; D unclear. V gave up 6 bases and J gave up 0 bases, with 14 bases separating them. CDR3 length: 16 amino acids. Germline CDR1 is KGHDR and CDR2 is SFDVKD. The CDR3 DNA reads TGTGCCACCAGTCCCCCCGCAGCGCTCTCCTACAATGAGCAGTTCTTC. The encoded protein is CATSPPAALSYNEQFF.

This chain links TRBV20-1 with TRBJ2-7; 8 bases match TRBD1. V was clipped by 1 base and J by 2 bases; unmatched bases: 7. The CDR3 is 15 residues long. Per germline, CDR1 DFQATT and CDR2 SNEGSKA (reference sequence). The CDR3 loop reads CSARAMDRVAYEQYF. The CDR3 DNA sequence: TGCAGTGCTAGAGCCATGGACAGGGTGGCCTACGAGCAGTACTTC.

Remarks on this clonotype: An end of the junction differs from the germline gene, which may be a read error. V gene TRBV12-3 or TRBV12-4 combines with J gene TRBJ1-2; 11 bases are shared with TRBD1. There are 16 residues in the CDR3. The CDR3 spells CARSIRTGGALYGYTF. CDR3 coding DNA: TGTGCCCGCAGTATTAGGACAGGGGGCGCGCTCTATGGCTACACCTTC.

This clonotype appeared a few times. CDR3 residues: CASTRTGGSYEQYF. The CDR3 nucleotides read TGTGCCAGCACCAGGACAGGGGGGTCCTACGAGCAGTACTTC. The rearrangement joins TRBV6-1 to TRBJ2-7; 10 bases are a match to TRBD1. Germline V gives CDR1 MNHNS, CDR2 SASEGT. Trimming removed 7 bases from V and 1 base from J; junction bases left unmatched: 4. CDR3 length: 14 residues.